This entry lists 17 T cell receptor beta chains sequenced from one sample in a study of T cells in Graves' hyperthyroidism and ophthalmopathy (dated by TCRdb to between 2018 and 2021). Preparation of the library involved multiplex PCR. TCRdb records Illumina HiSeq 2000 as the sequencer. The TCR beta CDR3 regions were amplified from the RNA transcripts. The TCR CDR3 was subjected to a first round of RT-PCR using the HTBI primer set and the Qiagen OneStep RT-PCR kit. TCRdb reprocessed the public reads (quality trimming at Q25 with fastp, clone calling with MiXCR) and kept in-frame beta chains. Duplicate CDR3 protein sequences are folded into a single record with the most common DNA and genes. This sample is represented by nearly 250,000 distinct CDR3 sequences; about 24% of them were singletons. Of the sample, under 40% is held by the ten largest clones. Sequenced: blood. The receptors stem from a woman aged 40-49 years with Graves' ophthalmopathy.

This clonotype was picked up many times. This chain links TRBV28 with TRBJ2-7, with D tentatively TRBD2 (6 bases). Germline CDR1 is MDHEN and CDR2 is SYDVKM. V gave up 3 bases and J gave up 0 bases, with 15 bases separating them. The CDR3 extends over 16 amino acids. The CDR3 coding sequence is TGTGCCAGCAGTTTTGTCGGGCGGGACTCCTCCTACGAGCAGTACTTC. Translated: CASSFVGRDSSYEQYF. Based on the CDR3 plus reference TRBV28 and TRBJ2-7, the full variable domain is DVKVTQSSRYLVKRTGEKVFLECVQDMDHENMFWYRQDPGLGLRLIYFSYDVKMKEKGDIPEGYSVSREKKERFSLILESASTNQTSMYLCASSFVGRDSSYEQYFGPGTRLTVT.

This clonotype showed up many times. The chain employs TRBV2 and TRBJ1-5; the D gene is possibly TRBD1 (6 bases). V was trimmed by 7 bases and J by 7 bases, leaving 20 bases between them. CDR1 and CDR2 (germline): SNHLY, FYNNEI. CDR3 length: 15 residues. The CDR3 spells CASTMTGRVAQPQHF. The CDR3 nucleotides are TGTGCCAGCACTATGACAGGCCGGGTAGCCCAGCCCCAGCATTTT.

This clonotype was recorded many times. The V and J genes are TRBV28 and TRBJ2-7; a weak D match, TRBD1 (5 bases). Germline V gives CDR1 MDHEN, CDR2 SYDVKM. The length of the CDR3 is 11 residues. Trimming stripped 7 bases from V and 4 bases from J, with 8 bases between. The CDR3 DNA reads as TGTGCCAGCAAGGGGTTTTACGAGCAGTACTTC. This codes for CASKGFYEQYF.

This clonotype was detected many times. The chain joins TRBV6-5 to TRBJ2-2; D is ambiguous. Germline CDR1 MNHEY, CDR2 SVGAGI. V was shortened by 1 base and J by 0 bases, with 6 bases between the two germline ends. The CDR3 has 15 amino acids. In nucleotides, the CDR3 is TGTGCCAGCAGTTACTGGCAATCGAACACCGGGGAGCTGTTTTTT. Protein: CASSYWQSNTGELFF.

V and J are TRBV11-2 and TRBJ2-2; TRBD2 agrees at 13 bases. This CDR3 comprises 16 residues. The germline V gene encodes CDR1 SGHAT and CDR2 FQNNGV. V was clipped by 5 bases and J by 6 bases; unmatched bases: 6. The chain's CDR3 is CASSPTSGRRAGELFF. CDR3 nucleotide sequence: TGTGCCAGCAGCCCGACTAGCGGGAGGAGAGCCGGGGAGCTGTTTTTT.

This clonotype was observed at least ten times. The rearrangement links TRBV28 to TRBJ1-5, with TRBD1 as a possible D gene (5 bases). Germline-derived CDR1 and CDR2 are MDHEN and SYDVKM. The CDR3 extends over 14 amino acids. Trimming removed 7 bases from V and 0 bases from J, with 10 bases in between. CDR3 nucleotide sequence: TGTGCCAGCAAGGGACTATATAGCAATCAGCCCCAGCATTTT. This translates into CASKGLYSNQPQHF.

This clonotype was counted at least ten times. A junction end diverges from the germline sequence, so it may reflect a read error. The J gene is TRBJ2-5, the V gene TRBV6-1; possible D gene TRBD1, 6 bases. Germline V gene data show CDR1 as MNHNS and CDR2 as SASEGT. This CDR3 contains 14 residues. The CDR3 sequence is CASSQARGSETQYF. The CDR3 DNA follows: TGTGCCAGCAGTCAAGCCAGGGGATCAGAGACCCAGTACTTC.

This clonotype occurred many times. The chain links TRBV19 to TRBJ2-2; 9 nucleotides match TRBD1. This CDR3 contains 15 residues. Germline V CDR1 and CDR2: LNHDA, SQIVND (reference sequence). Germline trimming cut 8 bases from V and 5 bases from J; bases unmatched to any gene: 9. CDR3 nucleotides: TGTGCCAGTTTCGGTTGGACAGGGGTAACCGGGGAGCTGTTTTTT. It encodes CASFGWTGVTGELFF.

This clonotype showed up many times. The rearrangement links TRBV3-1 to TRBJ2-5; TRBD2 matches at 8 bases. J was trimmed by 0 bases and V by 2 bases; bases with no gene match: 5. This CDR3 is built from 16 residues. Germline CDR1 and CDR2: LGHDT and YNNKEL (reference sequence). This chain's CDR3 is CASSQSTSDYQETQYF. CDR3 bases: TGTGCCAGCAGCCAATCGACTAGCGACTACCAAGAGACCCAGTACTTC.

About this clonotype itself: The junction and the germline gene differ at one end; a read error may be behind it. The CDR3 DNA reads TGTGTCAGCAGTCGGACGGAGGGTAGTGGGGGGGCTTTCTTT. Residues: CVSSRTEGSGGAFF. The gene calls are TRBV7-8 and TRBJ1-1; a weak D match, TRBD1 (5 bases). Germline V gene lookup returns CDR1 SGHVS and CDR2 FQNEAQ. The CDR3 has 14 residues. The variable domain in full, completed from reference TRBV7-8 and TRBJ1-1, reads GAGVSQSPRYKVAKRGQDVALRCDPISGHVSLFWYQQALGQGPEFLTYFQNEAQLDKSGLPSDRFFAERPEGSVSTLKIQRTQQEDSAVYLCVSSRTEGSGGAFFGQGTRLTVV.

This clonotype has a count of ten or more. This chain connects TRBV7-8 to TRBJ2-5; 8 nucleotides align to TRBD2. Germline V CDR1 and CDR2: SGHVS, FQNEAQ. The J segment lost 5 bases and the V segment lost 5 bases, leaving 7 bases of the junction unmatched. The CDR3 length is 14 residues. Here the CDR3 DNA reads TGTGCCAGCAGCGAAGGTGGCGGGAGGGAGACCCAGTACTTC. Protein product: CASSEGGGRETQYF.

There are many counts of this clonotype. The V and J genes are TRBV5-1 and TRBJ1-1; D is perhaps TRBD1 (5 bases). The germline V and J ends were trimmed by 5 bases and 0 bases, with 23 bases remaining between them. The CDR3 loop spans 18 amino acids. Per germline, CDR1 SGHRS and CDR2 YFSETQ. CDR3 nucleotides: TGCGCCAGCAGTCTTACCCTCCGGGACCCAAGGGTGAACACTGAAGCTTTCTTT. Amino acids: CASSLTLRDPRVNTEAFF.

V and J are TRBV6-5 and TRBJ2-5; D gene unclear. The CDR3 contains 13 residues. Germline V gene data show CDR1 as MNHEY and CDR2 as SVGAGI. V lost 2 bases and J lost 5, with 9 bases in between. The CDR3 loop reads CASSYITRETQYF. The CDR3 DNA reads as TGTGCCAGCAGTTACATTACGAGGGAGACCCAGTACTTC.

This chain links TRBV6-5 with TRBJ2-7; TRBD1 matches at 9 bases. This CDR3 region has 16 residues. Germline-derived CDR1 and CDR2 are MNHEY and SVGAGI. The V segment lost 0 bases and the J segment 3 bases; nucleotides outside the gene matches: 6. Written as DNA, the CDR3 is TGTGCCAGCAGTTACTCCCCGGGACAGGGACGCTACGAGCAGTACTTC. The encoded protein is CASSYSPGQGRYEQYF.

This clonotype has a count of ten or more. The chain carries TRBV18 and TRBJ1-1, with a tentative D call TRBD1 (5 bases). V was pared by 4 bases and J by 6 bases, with 15 bases between. Germline V gene lookup returns CDR1 KGHSH and CDR2 LQKENI. The CDR3 length is 14 residues. CDR3 region: CASSRQIEVAEAFF. CDR3 coding DNA: TGTGCCAGCTCACGACAGATTGAAGTGGCTGAAGCTTTCTTT.

This clonotype has ten or more counts. V usage is TRBV3-1 and J usage is TRBJ1-2, with D maybe TRBD1 (5 bases). V lost 3 bases, J lost 7 bases, and 12 bases lay in between. The CDR3 is 13 amino acids. CDR1 LGHDT and CDR2 YNNKEL come from the germline V gene (reference sequence). CDR3 DNA: TGTGCCAGCAGCCACCAGGGCGGCGGTGGCTACACCTTC. This translates into CASSHQGGGGYTF.

This clonotype showed up many times. The chain employs TRBV20-1 and TRBJ2-4; TRBD2 is a possible D gene (7 bases). V was shortened by 1 base and J by 6 bases, with 13 bases between the two germline ends. The CDR3 has 14 residues. The germline V gene encodes CDR1 DFQATT and CDR2 SNEGSKA (reference sequence). The CDR3 protein is CSARVTAGANIQYF. The CDR3 DNA is TGCAGTGCTAGAGTAACGGCGGGGGCAAACATTCAGTACTTC.